This TCR beta chain was profiled in a study of T cell responses to AZD1222 COVID-19 vaccine. Study findings and constraints: Repertoires in all cases were sampled only once the peak T cell response had passed.

The protocol was immunoSEQ multiplex PCR, while the TCRdb copy is restricted to in-frame clones and leaves out a portion. Among about 150,000 clones listed, 92% were seen once. Notes on this clone: Its antigen is unidentified.

Trimming cost V 3 bases and J 4 bases, with 7 bases left between them. Germline V lookup: CDR1 KGHSH, CDR2 LQKENI. The CDR3 contains 13 residues. This sequence originates from an adult who received the AZD1222 COVID-19 vaccine. Sequences were derived from peripheral blood, sampled 28 days after the second AZD1222 dose. J is TRBJ1-5 and V is TRBV18, with unresolved D. The CDR3 DNA reads as TGTGCCAGCTCACCGGCGGGGAATCAGCCCCAGCATTTT. It translates to CASSPAGNQPQHF.